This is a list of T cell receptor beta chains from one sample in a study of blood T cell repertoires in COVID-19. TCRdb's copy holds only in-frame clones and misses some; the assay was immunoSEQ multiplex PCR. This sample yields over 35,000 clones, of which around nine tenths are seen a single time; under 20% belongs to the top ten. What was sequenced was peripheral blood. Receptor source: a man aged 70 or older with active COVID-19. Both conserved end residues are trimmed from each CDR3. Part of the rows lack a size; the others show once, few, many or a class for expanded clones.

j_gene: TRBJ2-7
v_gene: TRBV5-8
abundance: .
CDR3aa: ASSRRTDHYEQY

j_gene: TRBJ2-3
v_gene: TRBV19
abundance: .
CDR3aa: ASSMVGLADTQY

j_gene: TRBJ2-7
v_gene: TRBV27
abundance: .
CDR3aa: ASSLYGTAYYEQY

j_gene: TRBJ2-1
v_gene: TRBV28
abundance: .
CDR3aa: ASSLSLLAGYYNEQF

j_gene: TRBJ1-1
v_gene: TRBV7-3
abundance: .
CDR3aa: ASSFQGSTEAF

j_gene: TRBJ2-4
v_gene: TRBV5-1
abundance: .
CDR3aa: ASSPGRVDAKNIQY

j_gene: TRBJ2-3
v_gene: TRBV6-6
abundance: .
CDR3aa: ASSPRTPDNADTQY

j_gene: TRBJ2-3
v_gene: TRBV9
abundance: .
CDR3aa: ASSVTVSTDTQY

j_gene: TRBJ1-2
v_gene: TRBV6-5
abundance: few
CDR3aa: ASGGALWYGYT

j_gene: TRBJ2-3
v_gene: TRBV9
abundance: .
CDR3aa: ASSVVAGGRTDTQY

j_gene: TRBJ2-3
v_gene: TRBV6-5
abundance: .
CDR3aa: ASSWSAGSGTDTQY

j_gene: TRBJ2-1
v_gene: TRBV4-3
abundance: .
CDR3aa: ASSQEGGGEQF

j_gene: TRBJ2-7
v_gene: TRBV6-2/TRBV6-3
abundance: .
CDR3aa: ASSPRGFLHYEQY

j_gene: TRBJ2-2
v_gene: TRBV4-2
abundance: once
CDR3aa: ASSLDSNTGELF

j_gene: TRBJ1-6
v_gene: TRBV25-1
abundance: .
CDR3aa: ASSITQGLNSPLH

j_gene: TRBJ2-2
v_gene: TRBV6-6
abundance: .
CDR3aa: ASSFGQGTGELF

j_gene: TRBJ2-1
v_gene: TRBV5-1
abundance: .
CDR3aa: ASSSNGYNEQF

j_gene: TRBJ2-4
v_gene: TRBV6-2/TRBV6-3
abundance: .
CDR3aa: ASSYADRNIQY

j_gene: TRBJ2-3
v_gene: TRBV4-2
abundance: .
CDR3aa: ASSQDGVRHSTDTQY

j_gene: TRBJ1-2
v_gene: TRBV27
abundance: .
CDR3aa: ASSSTGTGSYGYT

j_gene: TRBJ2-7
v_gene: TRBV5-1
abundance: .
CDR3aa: ASSLAFLGGSGSYEQY

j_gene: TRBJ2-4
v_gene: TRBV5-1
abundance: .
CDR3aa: ASSSGQGGNIQY

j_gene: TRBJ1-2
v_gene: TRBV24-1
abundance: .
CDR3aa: ATSETGTGLYGYT